This record covers a single TCR beta chain. Its antigen remains unknown. Time point defined: after neoadjuvant nivolumab, at surgical resection. No culture or expansion preceded analysis of these blood cells. The sample comes from a study of neoadjuvant anti-PD-1 for oral cavity cancer. For the study at large: Patients mostly received three to four biweekly nivolumab doses at 3 mg/kg before surgery. Patients without progression got a fourth dose around day 43.

Study-level results: With a few patients per group, TCR findings need larger cohorts.

Trimming shortened V by 1 base and J by 6 bases, and 19 bases separated the two germline ends. CDR1 and CDR2 from the germline V gene are SEHNR and FQNEAQ (reference sequence). The CDR3 sequence is 17 residues long. Repertoires were generated with immunoSEQ multiplex PCR, while TCRdb's copy carries only in-frame clones and drops some. The sample contains tens of thousands of clones, about 90% of which appear only once. The source was PBMCs, collected after nivolumab (anti-PD-1) treatment. The chain uses TRBV7-9 and TRBJ2-1, with a possible D match to TRBD2 (6 bases). The source of this sequence is a person between 40 and 80 years old with oral cavity squamous cell carcinoma. The chain's CDR3 is CASSLGVWGDVSNEQFF. In nucleotides, the CDR3 is TGTGCCAGCAGCTTAGGGGTATGGGGGGACGTGTCCAATGAGCAGTTCTTC.